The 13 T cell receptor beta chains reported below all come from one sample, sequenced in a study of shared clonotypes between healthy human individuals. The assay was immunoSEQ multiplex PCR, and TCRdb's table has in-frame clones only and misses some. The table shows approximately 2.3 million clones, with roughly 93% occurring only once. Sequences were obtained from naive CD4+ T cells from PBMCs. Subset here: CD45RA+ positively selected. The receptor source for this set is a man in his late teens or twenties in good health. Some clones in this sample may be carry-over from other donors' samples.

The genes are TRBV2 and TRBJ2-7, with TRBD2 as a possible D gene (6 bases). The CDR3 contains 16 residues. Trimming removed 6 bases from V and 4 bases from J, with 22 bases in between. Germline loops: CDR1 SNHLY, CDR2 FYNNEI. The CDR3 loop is CASRAPSGGGVYEQYF. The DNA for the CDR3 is TGTGCCAGCAGGGCCCCTTCTGGCGGAGGGGTGTACGAGCAGTACTTC.

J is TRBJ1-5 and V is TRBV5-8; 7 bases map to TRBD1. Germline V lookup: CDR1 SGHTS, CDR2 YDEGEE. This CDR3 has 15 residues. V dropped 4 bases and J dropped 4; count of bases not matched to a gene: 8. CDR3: CASSEGQRENQPQHF. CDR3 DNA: TGTGCCAGCAGCGAGGGACAGAGGGAAAATCAGCCCCAGCATTTT.

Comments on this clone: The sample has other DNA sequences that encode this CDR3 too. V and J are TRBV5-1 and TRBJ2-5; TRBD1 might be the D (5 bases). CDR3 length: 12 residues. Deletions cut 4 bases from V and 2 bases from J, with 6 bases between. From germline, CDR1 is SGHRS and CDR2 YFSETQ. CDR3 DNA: TGCGCCAGCAGCGACAGTCAAGAGACCCAGTACTTC. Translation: CASSDSQETQYF.

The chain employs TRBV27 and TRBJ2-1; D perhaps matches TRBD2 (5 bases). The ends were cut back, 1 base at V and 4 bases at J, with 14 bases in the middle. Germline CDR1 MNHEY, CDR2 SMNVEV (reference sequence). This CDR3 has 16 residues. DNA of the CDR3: TGTGCCAGCAGTTTATTCGGCGGGCTATTTTACAATGAGCAGTTCTTC. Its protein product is CASSLFGGLFYNEQFF.

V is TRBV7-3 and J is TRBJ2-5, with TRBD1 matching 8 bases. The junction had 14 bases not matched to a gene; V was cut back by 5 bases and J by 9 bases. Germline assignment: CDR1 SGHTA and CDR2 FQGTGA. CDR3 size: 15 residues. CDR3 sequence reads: CASSDGPGTGGPQYF. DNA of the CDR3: TGTGCCAGCAGCGATGGCCCAGGGACAGGAGGGCCCCAGTACTTC.

The CDR3 loop reads CASSPRRGAYSGNTIYF. As DNA, the CDR3 is TGTGCCAGCAGCCCCCGACGAGGGGCCTACTCTGGAAACACCATATATTTT. V usage is TRBV11-2 and J usage is TRBJ1-3, with D maybe TRBD1 (5 bases). CDR1 SGHAT and CDR2 FQNNGV come from the germline V gene. The CDR3 runs 17 residues. Between the trimmed V and J ends, which lost 5 bases and 0 bases, there was a span of 17 bases.

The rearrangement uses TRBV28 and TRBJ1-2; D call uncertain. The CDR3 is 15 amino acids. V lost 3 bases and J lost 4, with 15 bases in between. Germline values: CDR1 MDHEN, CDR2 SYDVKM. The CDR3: CASSFLKGSVYGYTF. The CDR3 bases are TGTGCCAGCAGTTTTCTCAAGGGTAGTGTCTATGGCTACACCTTC.

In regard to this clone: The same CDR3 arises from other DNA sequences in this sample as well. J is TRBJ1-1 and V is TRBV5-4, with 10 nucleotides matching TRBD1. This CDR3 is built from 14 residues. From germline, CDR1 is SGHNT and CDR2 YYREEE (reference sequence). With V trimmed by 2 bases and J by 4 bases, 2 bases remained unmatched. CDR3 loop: CASSFRDRGTEAFF. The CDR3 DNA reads TGTGCCAGCAGCTTCCGGGACAGGGGCACTGAAGCTTTCTTT.

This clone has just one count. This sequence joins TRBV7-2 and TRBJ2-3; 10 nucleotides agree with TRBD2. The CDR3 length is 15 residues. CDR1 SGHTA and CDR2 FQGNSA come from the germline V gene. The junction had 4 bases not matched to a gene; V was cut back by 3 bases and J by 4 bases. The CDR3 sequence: CASSFSGGPADTQYF. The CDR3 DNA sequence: TGTGCCAGCAGCTTTAGCGGGGGGCCCGCAGATACGCAGTATTTT.

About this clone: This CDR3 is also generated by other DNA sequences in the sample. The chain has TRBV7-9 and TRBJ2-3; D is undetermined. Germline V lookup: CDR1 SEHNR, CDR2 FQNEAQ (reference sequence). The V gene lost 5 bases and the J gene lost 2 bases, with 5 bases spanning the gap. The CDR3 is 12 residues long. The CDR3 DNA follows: TGTGCCAGCAGCCCTTACACAGATACGCAGTATTTT. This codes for CASSPYTDTQYF. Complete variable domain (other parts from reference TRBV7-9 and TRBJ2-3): DTGVSQNPRHKITKRGQNVTFRCDPISEHNRLYWYRQTLGQGPEFLTYFQNEAQLEKSRLLSDRFSAERPKGSFSTLEIQRTEQGDSAMYLCASSPYTDTQYFGPGTRLTVL.

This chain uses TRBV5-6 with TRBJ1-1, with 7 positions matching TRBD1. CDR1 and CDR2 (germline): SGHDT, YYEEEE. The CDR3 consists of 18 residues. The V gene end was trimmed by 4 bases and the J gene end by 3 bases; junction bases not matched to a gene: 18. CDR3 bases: TGTGCCAGCAGCCCCAGATGGACAGGTACAATTAAGTACACTGAAGCTTTCTTT. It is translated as CASSPRWTGTIKYTEAFF.

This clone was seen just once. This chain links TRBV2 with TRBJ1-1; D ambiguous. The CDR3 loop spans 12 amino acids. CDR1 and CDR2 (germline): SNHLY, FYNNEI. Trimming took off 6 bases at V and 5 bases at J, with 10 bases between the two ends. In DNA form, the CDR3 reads TGTGCCAGCAGCTGGCTACGGACTGAAGCTTTCTTT. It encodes CASSWLRTEAFF.

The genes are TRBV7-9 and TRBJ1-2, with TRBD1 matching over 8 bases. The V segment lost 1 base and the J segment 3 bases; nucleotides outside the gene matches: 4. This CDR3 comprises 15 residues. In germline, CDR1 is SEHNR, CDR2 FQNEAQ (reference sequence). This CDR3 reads CASSLERDRYYGYTF. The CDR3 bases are TGTGCCAGCAGCTTAGAAAGGGACAGGTACTATGGCTACACCTTC.